These 19 T cell receptor beta chains originate from one sample sequenced in a study of blood T cell repertoires in COVID-19. The data were produced by immunoSEQ multiplex PCR, yet TCRdb's version contains in-frame clones alone and is incomplete. The data hold roughly 110,000 clones, with about 91% observed a single time. The sample comprised peripheral blood. The receptors were gathered from a man over 45 with active or convalescent COVID-19.

This chain joins TRBV6-6 and TRBJ2-7, with TRBD2 identical over 15 bases. V lost 6 bases and J lost 5; bases outside the gene matches: 5. Germline loops: CDR1 MNHNY, CDR2 SVGAGI (reference sequence). This CDR3 contains 15 residues. CDR3 residues: CASSLGTSGRHEQYF. The CDR3 region has the DNA TGTGCCAGCAGCCTAGGGACTAGCGGGAGGCACGAGCAGTACTTC.

The chain recombines TRBV28 with TRBJ2-1; 7 bases align to TRBD2. Germline CDR1 reads MDHEN; CDR2 reads SYDVKM. After removal of 5 bases from V and 1 base from J, the junction contained 5 bases not matched to a gene. The CDR3 is made up of 15 amino acids. CDR3 amino acids: CASSLGTMSYNEQFF. The CDR3 DNA sequence: TGTGCCAGCAGTCTAGGGACTATGTCCTACAATGAGCAGTTCTTC.

This chain connects TRBV6-6 to TRBJ2-2; tentative D call: TRBD2 (6 bases). This CDR3 is 13 amino acids long. V dropped 8 bases and J dropped 4 bases, with 11 bases sitting between them. CDR1 is MNHNY, CDR2 SVGAGI, per germline (reference sequence). CDR3 nucleotides: TGTGCCAGCGGGAGGTTAAGCACCGGGGAGCTGTTTTTT. Translation gives CASGRLSTGELFF.

The chain joins TRBV2 to TRBJ2-1, with a weak D call TRBD2 (5 bases). The germline V and J ends were trimmed by 8 bases and 8 bases, with 19 bases remaining between them. CDR3 length: 14 amino acids. Germline assignment: CDR1 SNHLY and CDR2 FYNNEI. CDR3 amino acids: CASLEGTSRHEQFF. The CDR3 coding sequence is TGTGCCAGCCTAGAGGGAACCTCGCGGCATGAGCAGTTCTTC. Looking up the rest from reference TRBV2 and TRBJ2-1 gives the full variable domain: EPEVTQTPSHQVTQMGQEVILRCVPISNHLYFYWYRQILGQKVEFLVSFYNNEISEKSEIFDDQFSVERPDGSNFTLKIRSTKLEDSAMYFCASLEGTSRHEQFFGPGTRLTVL.

The gene calls are TRBV9 and TRBJ2-3; D is unclear. Germline lookup yields CDR1 SGDLS and CDR2 YYNGEE. The CDR3 is made up of 14 amino acids. Trimming took off 4 bases at V and 0 bases at J, with 9 bases between the two ends. CDR3 DNA sequence: TGTGCCAGCAGCCCCACGACTAGCACAGATACGCAGTATTTT. The encoded protein is CASSPTTSTDTQYF.

V and J are TRBV20-1 and TRBJ1-2; D possibly corresponds to TRBD1 (5 bases). The CDR3 has 11 amino acids. V lost 3 bases and J lost 8, with 10 bases in between. CDR1 and CDR2 (germline): DFQATT, SNEGSKA (reference sequence). The CDR3 is CSASQGIGYTF. The CDR3 DNA sequence: TGCAGTGCTAGCCAGGGTATCGGCTACACCTTC.

The chain uses TRBV7-2 and TRBJ2-5, with 8 bases aligning to TRBD1. CDR3 length: 15 amino acids. V was pared by 5 bases and J by 5 bases, with 10 bases of the junction left unmatched. Per the germline V gene, CDR1 is SGHTA and CDR2 is FQGNSA. CDR3 DNA sequence: TGTGCCAGCAGCCAAGACAGGGGAACAGGGGAGACCCAGTACTTC. This codes for CASSQDRGTGETQYF.

V gene TRBV28 combines with J gene TRBJ2-1, with TRBD1 identical over 8 bases. The V segment lost 2 bases and the J segment 7 bases; nucleotides outside the gene matches: 10. The CDR3 covers 16 residues. The germline gives CDR1 MDHEN, CDR2 SYDVKM. The CDR3 region has the DNA TGTGCCAGCAGTTTAACCGGACAGGGAGTTAGGAATGAGCAGTTCTTC. This sequence encodes CASSLTGQGVRNEQFF.

The chain joins TRBV27 to TRBJ1-2; 7 bases are shared with TRBD1. In germline, CDR1 is MNHEY, CDR2 SMNVEV (reference sequence). This CDR3 region has 15 residues. The J segment lost 3 bases and the V segment lost 5 bases, leaving 9 bases of the junction unmatched. The CDR3 here is CASSLTWDSDYGYTF. The CDR3 DNA reads TGTGCCAGCAGTCTCACATGGGACAGCGACTATGGCTACACCTTC.

The chain joins TRBV29-1 to TRBJ2-7; D might be TRBD1 (5 bases). The V and J ends lost 6 bases and 1 base respectively, with 13 bases between them. This CDR3 contains 13 residues. CDR1 and CDR2 (germline): SQVTM, ANQGSEA. The CDR3: CSVRTLGSYEQYF. The CDR3 DNA follows: TGCAGCGTGCGGACATTGGGATCCTACGAGCAGTACTTC.

The chain uses TRBV4-3 and TRBJ2-4; no reliable D call. The CDR3 is 15 residues long. Trimming stripped 0 bases from V and 8 bases from J, with 14 bases between. Germline V gene lookup returns CDR1 LGHNA and CDR2 YSLEER. The CDR3 bases are TGCGCCAGCAGCCAAGATAGGTGGGCTGTGGACATTCAGTACTTC. It translates to CASSQDRWAVDIQYF.

This chain links TRBV3-1 (or the pseudogene TRBV3-2) with TRBJ1-3; D is unclear. V lost 0 bases, J lost 0 bases, and 12 bases lay in between. The CDR3 consists of 17 residues. The germline V gene has CDR1 LGHDT and CDR2 YNNKEL (reference sequence). The CDR3 loop is CASSQEAGSPSGNTIYF. The CDR3 bases are TGTGCCAGCAGCCAAGAAGCAGGATCACCCTCTGGAAACACCATATATTTT.

The J gene is TRBJ2-5, the V gene TRBV7-2, with a tentative D call TRBD2 (6 bases). The ends were cut back, 1 base at V and 3 bases at J, with 9 bases in the middle. The CDR3 totals 14 residues. Germline loops: CDR1 SGHTA, CDR2 FQGNSA. The CDR3 DNA is TGTGCCAGCAGCTTAGTTCGGGGGAAAGAGACCCAGTACTTC. It translates to CASSLVRGKETQYF.

This chain links TRBV5-1 with TRBJ1-1, with a tentative D call TRBD1 (6 bases). Germline assignment: CDR1 SGHRS and CDR2 YFSETQ. CDR3 size: 17 residues. V lost 0 bases and J 0 bases, leaving 15 bases between the germline ends. CDR3 nucleotides: TGCGCCAGCAGCTTGGGGCCAGGGGAGTCCATGAACACTGAAGCTTTCTTT. This translates into CASSLGPGESMNTEAFF. Together with reference TRBV5-1 and TRBJ1-1, the CDR3 gives the full variable domain: KAGVTQTPRYLIKTRGQQVTLSCSPISGHRSVSWYQQTPGQGLQFLFEYFSETQRNKGNFPGRFSGRQFSNSRSEMNVSTLELGDSALYLCASSLGPGESMNTEAFFGQGTRLTVV.

J is TRBJ2-4 and V is TRBV19, with 8 bases that match TRBD2. V gave up 3 bases and J gave up 14 bases; unmatched junction bases: 9. Germline CDR1 is LNHDA and CDR2 is SQIVND (reference sequence). The CDR3 loop spans 13 amino acids. CDR3 sequence: CASSIPVSGGKYF. The CDR3 DNA reads TGTGCCAGTAGTATCCCCGTTTCGGGGGGGAAGTACTTC.

The chain joins TRBV14 to TRBJ2-7; maybe TRBD2 (5 bases). V was cut by 0 bases and J by 6 bases, with 12 bases left in between. Germline loops: CDR1 SGHDN, CDR2 FVKESK. CDR3 length equals 14 residues. This CDR3 reads CASSQERSGSEQYF. CDR3 in DNA: TGTGCCAGCAGCCAAGAACGTTCGGGGTCCGAGCAGTACTTC.

V usage is TRBV5-6 and J usage is TRBJ1-2; D unclear. There are 14 residues in the CDR3. V lost 4 bases and J 8 bases, leaving 18 bases between the germline ends. Germline CDR1 SGHDT, CDR2 YYEEEE. CDR3 nucleotide sequence: TGTGCCAGCAGCCCCGGAGGTGGAATTTTCGGCTACACCTTC. Protein sequence: CASSPGGGIFGYTF.

This chain joins TRBV11-3 and TRBJ2-3, with 8 bases that match TRBD1. Germline CDR1 is SGHNT and CDR2 is YENEEA. V lost 1 base and J lost 4; bases outside the gene matches: 1. The CDR3 loop spans 14 amino acids. CDR3 residues: CASSLGTGPDTQYF. CDR3 nucleotides: TGTGCCAGCAGCTTAGGGACAGGGCCAGATACGCAGTATTTT. The whole variable domain, remainder taken from reference TRBV11-3 and TRBJ2-3, is EAGVVQSPRYKIIEKKQPVAFWCNPISGHNTLYWYLQNLGQGPELLIRYENEEAVDDSQLPKDRFSAERLKGVDSTLKIQPAELGDSAVYLCASSLGTGPDTQYFGPGTRLTVL.

V and J are TRBV4-1 and TRBJ1-1; D unclear. Trimming pared 1 base from V and 0 bases from J, leaving 15 bases between. This CDR3 spans 17 amino acids. Germline V CDR1 and CDR2: MGHRA, YSYEKL. Here the CDR3 DNA reads TGCGCCAGCAGCCAAGTTCGGACGAGGGCCTTGAACACTGAAGCTTTCTTT. Protein: CASSQVRTRALNTEAFF.